Each of the 20 T cell receptor beta chains below was sequenced from the same sample in a study of T cells in Graves' hyperthyroidism and ophthalmopathy. The TCR beta CDR3 regions underwent amplification using RNA transcripts as the source. A set of HTBI primers served as the primers for a first-round RT-PCR of the TCR CDR3. TCRdb re-called the multiplex PCR reads with MiXCR, one entry per CDR3 protein. In the table there are 300,000 to 450,000 distinct CDR3 sequences, approximately 12% of which are singletons. The material sequenced was blood. Receptors were obtained from a man younger than 45 with Graves' hyperthyroidism that later progressed to Graves' ophthalmopathy.

This clonotype came up many times. The chain has TRBV28 and TRBJ2-1; TRBD2 is a possible D gene (5 bases). The CDR3 covers 12 residues. Germline CDR1 reads MDHEN; CDR2 reads SYDVKM. Trimming shortened V by 6 bases and J by 5 bases, and 8 bases separated the two germline ends. This CDR3 reads CASREGNNEQFF. CDR3 DNA sequence: TGTGCCAGCAGAGAGGGTAACAATGAGCAGTTCTTC.

The V and J genes are TRBV20-1 and TRBJ2-7, with D perhaps given as TRBD1 or TRBD2 (5 bases each). The CDR3 is 13 amino acids. Per the germline V gene, CDR1 is DFQATT and CDR2 is SNEGSKA (reference sequence). This CDR3 is CSRWDASSYEQYF. In nucleotides, the CDR3 is TGCAGCAGATGGGACGCGAGCTCCTACGAGCAGTACTTC.

This clonotype was observed at least ten times. V is TRBV10-2 and J is TRBJ1-1; the D is unclear. V lost 4 bases to trimming and J lost 1 base, with 7 bases between them. The CDR3 sequence is 13 residues long. Germline assignment: CDR1 WSHSY and CDR2 SAAADI. The CDR3 DNA is TGCGCCAGCAGTGCTTCTTCGAACACTGAAGCTTTCTTT. Amino acid sequence: CASSASSNTEAFF.

This clonotype was found many times. The CDR3: CASSRVPGGTEAFF. The CDR3 coding sequence is TGTGCCAGCAGCCGAGTACCCGGTGGGACTGAAGCTTTCTTT. This chain joins TRBV7-3 and TRBJ1-1, with unresolved D. CDR3 length equals 14 residues. Germline CDR1 reads SGHTA; CDR2 reads FQGTGA. V shed 5 bases and J shed 5 bases, with 15 bases lying between them.

This clonotype was seen repeatedly, ten times or more. The chain links TRBV12-5 to TRBJ2-1; D is uncertain. V lost 0 bases and J lost 4, with 10 bases in between. CDR3 length: 15 residues. Germline assignment: CDR1 LGHNT and CDR2 FRNRAP. This chain's CDR3 is CASGLVLGEYNEQFF. The CDR3 nucleotides are TGTGCTAGTGGTTTGGTACTGGGTGAATACAATGAGCAGTTCTTC. The full variable domain, its missing parts supplied by reference TRBV12-5 and TRBJ2-1, is DARVTQTPRHKVTEMGQEVTMRCQPILGHNTVFWYRQTMMQGLELLAYFRNRAPLDDSGMPKDRFSAEMPDATLATLKIQPSEPRDSAVYFCASGLVLGEYNEQFFGPGTRLTVL.

Only a few counts were recorded for this clonotype. This chain joins TRBV20-1 and TRBJ1-1; 7 nucleotides line up with TRBD1. J gave up 5 bases and V 0 bases, and 6 bases lay outside the gene matches. This CDR3 is built from 14 residues. Germline CDR1 DFQATT, CDR2 SNEGSKA (reference sequence). The CDR3 bases are TGCAGTGCTAGAGATCAGACAGGGAGAACTGAAGCTTTCTTT. Protein product: CSARDQTGRTEAFF.

The chain links TRBV25-1 to TRBJ1-5; 7 bases are shared with TRBD1. The germline CDR1 and CDR2 sequences are MGHDK and SYGVNS. CDR3 size: 15 residues. The V and J ends lost 2 bases and 6 bases, in that order; junction bases with no gene match: 7. In DNA form, the CDR3 reads TGTGCCAGCAGTGAACAAACAGGGGCCTGTCAGCCCCAGCATTTT. As protein: CASSEQTGACQPQHF.

V and J are TRBV4-1 and TRBJ2-3; 11 nucleotides line up with TRBD2. With V trimmed by 4 bases and J by 6 bases, 9 bases remained unmatched. Germline CDR1 reads MGHRA; CDR2 reads YSYEKL. The CDR3 is 16 amino acids. This CDR3 is CASSPTRASGGDTQYF. In DNA form, the CDR3 reads TGCGCCAGCAGCCCGACGAGGGCTAGCGGGGGGGATACGCAGTATTTT.

At least ten counts were recorded for this clonotype. This chain uses TRBV11-1 with TRBJ2-3; possible D gene TRBD2, 6 bases. Germline values: CDR1 SGHAT, CDR2 FQDESV (reference sequence). Trimming took 4 bases from V and 2 from J, leaving 13 bases between them. The CDR3 is 15 amino acids. CDR3 DNA sequence: TGTGCCAGCAGCTCGCCGACTAGGCACACAGATACGCAGTATTTT. It encodes CASSSPTRHTDTQYF.

The chain links TRBV30 to TRBJ1-5; D gene unclear. Germline V gene sequence: CDR1 GTSNPN, CDR2 SVGIG (reference sequence). The V end was cut by 2 bases, the J end by 5 bases, with 7 bases between. The CDR3 has 12 residues. The DNA of the CDR3 is TGTGCCTGGAGTCAAGGGTATCAGCCCCAGCATTTT. This codes for CAWSQGYQPQHF.

At least ten counts were recorded for this clonotype. This sequence joins TRBV6-2 or TRBV6-3 and TRBJ2-1, with a weak D call TRBD1 (6 bases). V lost 2 bases to trimming and J lost 5 bases, with 10 bases between them. The CDR3 totals 14 residues. Germline CDR1 is MNHEY and CDR2 is SVGEGT. The CDR3 spells CASSYPTGDNEQFF. CDR3 nucleotides: TGTGCCAGCAGTTACCCGACAGGCGACAATGAGCAGTTCTTC.

This rearrangement joins TRBV24-1 to TRBJ1-2; 8 bases are a match to TRBD1. CDR1 and CDR2 from the germline V gene are KGHDR and SFDVKD. The trim removed 3 bases at V and 5 bases at J, leaving 4 bases unmatched. The CDR3 runs to 14 residues. CDR3 in amino acids: CATSDMDRAYGYTF. For the CDR3, the DNA is TGTGCCACCAGTGATATGGACAGGGCGTATGGCTACACCTTC.

The chain links TRBV10-3 to TRBJ2-7, with TRBD1 matching over 9 bases. V lost 3 bases, J lost 4 bases, and 10 bases stayed unmatched. Germline CDR1 is ENHRY and CDR2 is SYGVKD. CDR3 length: 16 residues. The CDR3 region is CAISDPEDRGPYEQYF. The CDR3 bases are TGTGCCATCAGTGACCCTGAGGACAGGGGTCCTTACGAGCAGTACTTC.

At least ten counts were recorded for this clonotype. The chain links TRBV28 to TRBJ1-2, with 9 positions matching TRBD1. The junction had 3 bases not matched to a gene; V was cut back by 6 bases and J by 4 bases. Germline values: CDR1 MDHEN, CDR2 SYDVKM. The length of the CDR3 is 13 residues. This CDR3 is CASRGTGPYGYTF. CDR3 sequence (DNA): TGTGCCAGCAGGGGGACAGGGCCCTATGGCTACACCTTC.

There are many counts of this clonotype. The J gene is TRBJ1-1, the V gene TRBV28; D is ambiguous. CDR1 is MDHEN, CDR2 SYDVKM, per germline. The CDR3 loop spans 12 amino acids. Trimming pared 7 bases from V and 4 bases from J, leaving 10 bases between. The CDR3 DNA follows: TGTGCCAGCAAACTAATAGGCACTGAAGCTTTCTTT. Translating gives CASKLIGTEAFF.

The chain is built from TRBV9 and TRBJ1-6; D is perhaps TRBD1 (5 bases). The germline V gene encodes CDR1 SGDLS and CDR2 YYNGEE. The CDR3 length is 16 residues. V lost 2 bases and J 0 bases, leaving 9 bases between the germline ends. CDR3 in amino acids: CASSVQDNSYNSPLHF. CDR3 DNA: TGTGCCAGCAGCGTTCAGGACAACTCCTATAATTCACCCCTCCACTTT. Using reference TRBV9 and TRBJ1-6 for the parts outside the CDR3, the full variable domain is DSGVTQTPKHLITATGQRVTLRCSPRSGDLSVYWYQQSLDQGLQFLIQYYNGEERAKGNILERFSAQQFPDLHSELNLSSLELGDSALYFCASSVQDNSYNSPLHFGNGTRLTVT.

This chain joins TRBV9 and TRBJ1-2; unclear D gene. V lost 3 bases, J lost 5 bases, and 8 bases lay in between. Germline CDR1 SGDLS, CDR2 YYNGEE. The CDR3 sequence is 12 residues long. CDR3 sequence reads: CASSGLRYGYTF. In DNA form, the CDR3 reads TGTGCCAGCAGCGGACTTAGGTATGGCTACACCTTC.

Many counts were recorded for this clonotype. This chain joins TRBV15 and TRBJ2-7; the match to TRBD1 covers 10 bases. The CDR3 is 18 amino acids. CDR1 is LNHNV, CDR2 YYDKDF, per germline (reference sequence). V shed 0 bases, J shed 2 bases, and the junction held 10 bases outside the gene matches. CDR3: CATSRDAPDRGWPYEQYF. The DNA of the CDR3 is TGTGCCACCAGCAGAGATGCCCCGGACAGGGGGTGGCCCTACGAGCAGTACTTC.

The chain is built from TRBV3-1 and TRBJ2-7, with 7 bases aligning to TRBD2. CDR1 LGHDT and CDR2 YNNKEL come from the germline V gene (reference sequence). The CDR3 is 14 amino acids. V was pared by 4 bases and J by 2 bases, with 5 bases of the junction left unmatched. CDR3 DNA sequence: TGTGCCAGCAGCCTCTCTAGCGGCCCCTACGAGCAGTACTTC. Protein: CASSLSSGPYEQYF.

This clonotype was found many times. The V and J genes are TRBV7-2 and TRBJ1-6, with TRBD1 matching over 10 bases. Germline V gene lookup returns CDR1 SGHTA and CDR2 FQGNSA. The junction had 3 bases not matched to a gene; V was cut back by 2 bases and J by 8 bases. The CDR3 is 15 amino acids. The CDR3 sequence is CASSLFGTGDSPLHF. CDR3 DNA: TGTGCCAGCAGCTTATTTGGGACAGGGGATTCACCCCTCCACTTT.